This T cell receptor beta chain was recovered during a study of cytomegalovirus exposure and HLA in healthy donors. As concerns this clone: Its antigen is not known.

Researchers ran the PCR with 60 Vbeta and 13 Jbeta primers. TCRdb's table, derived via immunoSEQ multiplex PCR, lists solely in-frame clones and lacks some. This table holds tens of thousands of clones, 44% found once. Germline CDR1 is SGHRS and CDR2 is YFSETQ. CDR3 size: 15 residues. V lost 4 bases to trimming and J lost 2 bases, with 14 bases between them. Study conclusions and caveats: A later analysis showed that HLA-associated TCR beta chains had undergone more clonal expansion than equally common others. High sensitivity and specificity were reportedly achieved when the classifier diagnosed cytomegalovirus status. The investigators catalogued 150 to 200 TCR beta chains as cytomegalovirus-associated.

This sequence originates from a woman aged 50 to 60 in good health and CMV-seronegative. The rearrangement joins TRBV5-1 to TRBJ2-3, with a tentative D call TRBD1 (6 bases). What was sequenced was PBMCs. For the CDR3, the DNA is TGCGCCAGCAGCCGCGCAGGGGACCCCACAGATACGCAGTATTTT. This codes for CASSRAGDPTDTQYF.